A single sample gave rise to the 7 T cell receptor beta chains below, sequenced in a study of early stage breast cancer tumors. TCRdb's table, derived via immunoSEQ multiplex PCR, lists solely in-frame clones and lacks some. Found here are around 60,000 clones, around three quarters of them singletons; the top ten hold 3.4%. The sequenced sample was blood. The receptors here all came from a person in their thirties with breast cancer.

The CDR3 reads CASRGTSLDTGELFF. The CDR3 DNA sequence: TGTGCCAGCAGGGGGACTAGCTTGGACACCGGGGAGCTGTTTTTT. The chain has TRBV2 and TRBJ2-2, with 9 bases aligning to TRBD2. CDR1 SNHLY and CDR2 FYNNEI come from the germline V gene. J was trimmed by 3 bases and V by 6 bases; bases with no gene match: 5. CDR3 length equals 15 residues.

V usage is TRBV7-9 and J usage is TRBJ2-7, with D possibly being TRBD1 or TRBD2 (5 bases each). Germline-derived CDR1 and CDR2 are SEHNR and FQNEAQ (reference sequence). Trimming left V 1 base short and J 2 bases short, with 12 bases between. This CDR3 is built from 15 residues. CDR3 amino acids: CASSLEVGTAYEQYF. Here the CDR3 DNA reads TGTGCCAGCAGCTTAGAAGTGGGGACGGCCTACGAGCAGTACTTC. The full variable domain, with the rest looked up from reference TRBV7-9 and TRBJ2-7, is DTGVSQNPRHKITKRGQNVTFRCDPISEHNRLYWYRQTLGQGPEFLTYFQNEAQLEKSRLLSDRFSAERPKGSFSTLEIQRTEQGDSAMYLCASSLEVGTAYEQYFGPGTRLTVT.

This CDR3 reads CASSSPRRRANTGELFF. CDR3 DNA sequence: TGTGCCAGCAGCTCCCCCCGGCGGCGCGCGAACACCGGGGAGCTGTTTTTT. The chain couples TRBV7-8 to TRBJ2-2; D is unresolved. Germline V gene lookup returns CDR1 SGHVS and CDR2 FQNEAQ. The CDR3 sequence is 17 residues long. V shed 4 bases and J shed 0 bases, with 15 bases lying between them.

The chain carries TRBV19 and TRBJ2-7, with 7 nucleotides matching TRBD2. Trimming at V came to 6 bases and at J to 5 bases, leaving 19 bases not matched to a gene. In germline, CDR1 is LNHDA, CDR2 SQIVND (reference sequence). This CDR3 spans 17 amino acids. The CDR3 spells CASRWTREVEKIHEQYF. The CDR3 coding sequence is TGTGCCAGTAGATGGACCCGGGAGGTAGAAAAAATCCACGAGCAGTACTTC. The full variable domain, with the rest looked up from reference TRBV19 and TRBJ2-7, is DGGITQSPKYLFRKEGQNVTLSCEQNLNHDAMYWYRQDPGQGLRLIYYSQIVNDFQKGDIAEGYSVSREKKESFPLTVTSAQKNPTAFYLCASRWTREVEKIHEQYFGPGTRLTVT.

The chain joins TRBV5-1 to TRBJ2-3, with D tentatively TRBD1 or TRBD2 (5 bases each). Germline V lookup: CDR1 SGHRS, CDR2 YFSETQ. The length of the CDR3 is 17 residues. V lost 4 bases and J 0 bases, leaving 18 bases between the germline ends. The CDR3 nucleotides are TGCGCCAGCAGCCCCACTATCGGGACGACGAGCACAGATACGCAGTATTTT. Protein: CASSPTIGTTSTDTQYF.

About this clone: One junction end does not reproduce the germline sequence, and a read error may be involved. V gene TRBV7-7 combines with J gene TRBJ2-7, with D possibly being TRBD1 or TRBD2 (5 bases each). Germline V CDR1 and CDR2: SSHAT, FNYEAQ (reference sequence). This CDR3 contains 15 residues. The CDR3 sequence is CASSPSRGRSYEQYF. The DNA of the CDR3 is TGTGCTAGCAGTCCGAGTCGGGGACGGAGCTACGAGCAGTACTTC.

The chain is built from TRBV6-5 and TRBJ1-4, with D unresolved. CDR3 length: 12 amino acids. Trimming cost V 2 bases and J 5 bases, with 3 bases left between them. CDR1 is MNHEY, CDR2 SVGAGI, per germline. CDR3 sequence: CASSYRNEKLFF. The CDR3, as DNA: TGTGCCAGCAGTTACCGGAATGAAAAACTGTTTTTT.